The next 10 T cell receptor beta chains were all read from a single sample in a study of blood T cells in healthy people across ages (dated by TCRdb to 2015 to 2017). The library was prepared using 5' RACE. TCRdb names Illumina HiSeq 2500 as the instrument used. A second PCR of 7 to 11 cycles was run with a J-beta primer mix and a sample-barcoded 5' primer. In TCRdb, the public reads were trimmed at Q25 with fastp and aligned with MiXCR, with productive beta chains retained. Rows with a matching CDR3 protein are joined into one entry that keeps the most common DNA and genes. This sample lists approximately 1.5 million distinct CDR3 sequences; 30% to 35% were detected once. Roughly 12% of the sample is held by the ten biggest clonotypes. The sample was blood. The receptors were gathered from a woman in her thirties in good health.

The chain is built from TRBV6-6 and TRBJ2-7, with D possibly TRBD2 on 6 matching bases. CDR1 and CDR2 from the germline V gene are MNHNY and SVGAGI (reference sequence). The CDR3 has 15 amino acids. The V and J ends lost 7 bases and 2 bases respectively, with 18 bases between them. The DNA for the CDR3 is TGTGCCAGCAATGAACTCAGTGGAGGGACCTACGAGCAGTACTTC. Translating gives CASNELSGGTYEQYF.

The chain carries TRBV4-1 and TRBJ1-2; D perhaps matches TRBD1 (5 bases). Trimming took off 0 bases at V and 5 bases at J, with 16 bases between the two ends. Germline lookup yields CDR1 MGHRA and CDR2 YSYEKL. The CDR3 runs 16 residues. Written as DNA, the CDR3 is TGCGCCAGCAGCCAAGAAGGTAGCCGACAGACATATGGCTACACCTTC. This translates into CASSQEGSRQTYGYTF.

The CDR3 reads CASRLPGQGVTQYF. CDR3 nucleotides: TGTGCCAGCCGACTTCCGGGACAGGGTGTGACCCAGTACTTC. J is TRBJ2-5 and V is TRBV6-1, with TRBD1 identical over 9 bases. The V segment lost 8 bases and the J segment 7 bases; nucleotides outside the gene matches: 11. CDR3 length: 14 residues. Germline values: CDR1 MNHNS, CDR2 SASEGT.

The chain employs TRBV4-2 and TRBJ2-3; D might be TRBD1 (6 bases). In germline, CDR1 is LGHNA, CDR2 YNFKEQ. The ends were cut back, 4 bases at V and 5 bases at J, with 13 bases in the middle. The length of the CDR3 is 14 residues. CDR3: CASSRETGGDTQYF. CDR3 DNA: TGTGCCAGCAGCCGAGAGACAGGTGGAGATACGCAGTATTTT.

The CDR3 bases are TGTGCCAGTACACACGAGGGAAGGACCTACAATGAGCAGTTCTTC. Its protein product is CASTHEGRTYNEQFF. This chain joins TRBV6-1 and TRBJ2-1; tentatively, D is TRBD2 (5 bases). The CDR3 sequence is 15 residues long. V lost 9 bases to trimming and J lost 2 bases, with 17 bases between them. The germline CDR1 and CDR2 sequences are MNHNS and SASEGT.

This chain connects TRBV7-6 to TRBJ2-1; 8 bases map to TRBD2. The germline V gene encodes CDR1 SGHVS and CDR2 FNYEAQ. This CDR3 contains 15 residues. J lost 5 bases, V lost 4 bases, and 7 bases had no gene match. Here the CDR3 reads CASSSPLSGDNEQFF. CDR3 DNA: TGTGCCAGCAGCTCCCCGCTTAGCGGGGACAATGAGCAGTTCTTC. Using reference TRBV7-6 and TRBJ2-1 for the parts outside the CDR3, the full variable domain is GAGVSQSPRYKVTKRGQDVALRCDPISGHVSLYWYRQALGQGPEFLTYFNYEAQQDKSGLPNDRFSAERPEGSISTLTIQRTEQRDSAMYRCASSSPLSGDNEQFFGPGTRLTVL.

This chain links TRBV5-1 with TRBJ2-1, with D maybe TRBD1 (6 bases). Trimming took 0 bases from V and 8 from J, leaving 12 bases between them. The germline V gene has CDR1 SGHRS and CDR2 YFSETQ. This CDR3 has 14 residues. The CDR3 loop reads CASSLAPGEYEQFF. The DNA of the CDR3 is TGCGCCAGCAGCTTGGCTCCAGGGGAGTATGAGCAGTTCTTC.

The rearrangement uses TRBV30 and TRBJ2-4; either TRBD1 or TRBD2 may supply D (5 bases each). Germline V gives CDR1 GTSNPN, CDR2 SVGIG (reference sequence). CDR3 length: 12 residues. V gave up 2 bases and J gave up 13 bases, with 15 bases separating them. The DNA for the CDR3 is TGTGCCTGGAGTACGCAGGGCAGAGGGCAGTACTTC. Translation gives CAWSTQGRGQYF.

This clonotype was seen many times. The CDR3 is CATSSGQGYEQYF. DNA for the CDR3: TGTGCCACCAGCAGCGGACAGGGCTACGAGCAGTACTTC. The J gene is TRBJ2-7, the V gene TRBV15; the match to TRBD1 covers 8 bases. V trimming: 3 bases; J trimming: 3 bases; junction bases outside the gene matches: 1. In germline, CDR1 is LNHNV, CDR2 YYDKDF (reference sequence). The CDR3 length is 13 residues.

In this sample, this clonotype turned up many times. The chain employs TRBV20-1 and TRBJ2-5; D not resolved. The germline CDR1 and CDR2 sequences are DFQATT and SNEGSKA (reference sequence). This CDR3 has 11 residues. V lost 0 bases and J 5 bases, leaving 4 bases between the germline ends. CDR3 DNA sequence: TGCAGTGCTAGAGAGGTGGAGACCCAGTACTTC. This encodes CSAREVETQYF.